The 27 T cell receptor beta chains below come from one sample, sequenced in a study of long-term antiretroviral therapy in people with HIV. The authors ran the immunoSEQ assay, v3.0, at survey level. Profiling relied on immunoSEQ multiplex PCR, and the TCRdb table lists in-frame clones only, not all of them. Found here are more than 15,000 clones, more than 70% of them singletons; the top ten hold almost 8%. Sequences were derived from unsorted PBMCs, sampled at the start of antiretroviral therapy, before treatment. The receptors come from a woman aged 35 to 49 with HIV.

This chain links TRBV4-3 with TRBJ1-6, with 7 bases identical to TRBD1. Losses at the gene ends were 0 bases for V and 8 bases for J; bases not matched to a gene: 7. Germline assignment: CDR1 LGHNA and CDR2 YSLEER. CDR3 length: 16 amino acids. In DNA form, the CDR3 reads TGCGCCAGCAGCCAAGAGGCCAGGGGGTTATATTCACCCCTCCACTTT. Protein sequence: CASSQEARGLYSPLHF.

The V call is TRBV28, the J call TRBJ2-3, with a weak D call TRBD1 (6 bases). V shed 6 bases and J shed 2 bases, with 15 bases lying between them. The length of the CDR3 is 15 residues. The germline gives CDR1 MDHEN, CDR2 SYDVKM. In nucleotides, the CDR3 is TGTGCCAGCAGCCTAAGACAGGACCCCACAGATACGCAGTATTTT. This translates into CASSLRQDPTDTQYF.

The gene calls are TRBV29-1 and TRBJ2-2, with TRBD1 matching over 7 bases. CDR1 is SQVTM, CDR2 ANQGSEA, per germline. V shed 6 bases and J 4 bases; nucleotides not matched to a gene: 8. The CDR3 totals 14 residues. CDR3 DNA: TGCAGCGTGTCGCCGGGACAGATCACCGGGGAGCTGTTTTTT. Protein product: CSVSPGQITGELFF.

This sequence joins TRBV28 and TRBJ2-7; 10 bases are a match to TRBD2. This CDR3 is built from 16 residues. Germline values: CDR1 MDHEN, CDR2 SYDVKM. CDR3 DNA sequence: TGTGCTTCGACCGGGACTAGCGAGGGGAGGGTCTACGAGCAGTACTTC. Protein sequence: CASTGTSEGRVYEQYF.

This clone was seen a handful of times. This CDR3 is CASSQVGAGELFF. In DNA, the CDR3 is TGCGCCAGCAGCCAAGTAGGAGCCGGGGAGCTGTTTTTT. The chain carries TRBV4-1 and TRBJ2-2; D ambiguous. Germline CDR1 is MGHRA and CDR2 is YSYEKL. Between the trimmed V and J ends, which lost 1 base and 6 bases, there was a span of 6 bases. The CDR3 covers 13 residues.

The chain carries TRBV6-6 and TRBJ1-1, with 7 bases lining up with TRBD1. The CDR3 totals 14 residues. The germline CDR1 and CDR2 sequences are MNHNY and SVGAGI (reference sequence). V lost 3 bases, J lost 6 bases, and 7 bases stayed unmatched. Here the CDR3 DNA reads TGTGCCAGCAGTTATGGGAGGGGGCAGTCTGAAGCTTTCTTT. Protein sequence: CASSYGRGQSEAFF.

CDR3 sequence (DNA): TGTGCCTGGAGTCAGGGAATCAATCAGCCCCAGCATTTT. This encodes CAWSQGINQPQHF. The rearrangement links TRBV30 to TRBJ1-5; tentative D call: TRBD1 (5 bases). Germline V CDR1 and CDR2: GTSNPN, SVGIG (reference sequence). The CDR3 runs 13 residues. Trimming pared 2 bases from V and 3 bases from J, leaving 8 bases between.

The chain couples TRBV7-2 to TRBJ1-1; maybe TRBD1 (5 bases). This CDR3 spans 16 amino acids. V lost 2 bases, J lost 6 bases, and 19 bases lay in between. From germline, CDR1 is SGHTA and CDR2 FQGNSA. The CDR3 protein is CASSLFGGLLGAEAFF. CDR3 DNA sequence: TGTGCCAGCAGCTTATTCGGTGGCCTGTTGGGGGCTGAAGCTTTCTTT.

The V gene is TRBV4-2, the J gene TRBJ2-7; 8 bases map to TRBD2. The J segment lost 2 bases and the V segment lost 1 base, leaving 7 bases of the junction unmatched. The length of the CDR3 is 16 residues. Looked up from germline, CDR1 is LGHNA and CDR2 is YNFKEQ. The CDR3 DNA sequence: TGTGCCAGCAGCCAAGTGGCAACTAGCGGCACCTACGAGCAGTACTTC. Its translation: CASSQVATSGTYEQYF.

This clone was seen a few times. The J gene is TRBJ1-4, the V gene TRBV7-8; TRBD1 agrees at 9 bases. J lost 7 bases, V lost 5 bases, and 8 bases had no gene match. The CDR3 totals 15 residues. Germline V CDR1 and CDR2: SGHVS, FQNEAQ. CDR3 sequence reads: CASSLSGTGREKLFF. Written as DNA, the CDR3 is TGTGCCAGCAGCCTGTCCGGGACAGGGCGTGAAAAACTGTTTTTT.

The gene calls are TRBV7-2 and TRBJ1-5; unclear D gene. The length of the CDR3 is 13 residues. The V gene's germline CDR1 is SGHTA and CDR2 FQGNSA. The germline V and J ends were trimmed by 5 bases and 5 bases, with 10 bases remaining between them. The CDR3 region has the DNA TGTGCCAGCAGCATAGAGACTTATCAGCCCCAGCATTTT. This translates into CASSIETYQPQHF.

This clone was counted between two and nine times. This chain links TRBV19 with TRBJ1-1; maybe TRBD1 (6 bases). Per germline, CDR1 LNHDA and CDR2 SQIVND (reference sequence). The germline V and J ends were trimmed by 5 bases and 0 bases, with 13 bases remaining between them. This CDR3 has 15 residues. CDR3 residues: CASSAAGGMNTEAFF. The CDR3 nucleotides are TGTGCCAGTAGTGCAGCGGGGGGCATGAACACTGAAGCTTTCTTT.

This clone appeared a few times. The V gene is TRBV4-1, the J gene TRBJ2-3; TRBD2 agrees at 8 bases. V was pared by 4 bases and J by 0 bases, with 18 bases of the junction left unmatched. CDR1 and CDR2 from the germline V gene are MGHRA and YSYEKL. The CDR3 extends over 20 amino acids. The CDR3 reads CASSLPGMASGPSSTDTQYF. CDR3 DNA sequence: TGCGCCAGCAGCCTCCCGGGCATGGCTAGCGGGCCCTCTAGCACAGATACGCAGTATTTT.

This clone was seen a handful of times. The rearrangement uses TRBV7-9 and TRBJ1-5; possible D gene TRBD1, 5 bases. CDR1 and CDR2 (germline): SEHNR, FQNEAQ (reference sequence). Trimming shortened V by 1 base and J by 6 bases, and 10 bases separated the two germline ends. CDR3 length equals 14 residues. DNA for the CDR3: TGTGCCAGCAGCTTAGAAGCAGGGAGTCAGCCCCAGCATTTT. Translating it yields CASSLEAGSQPQHF.

The gene calls are TRBV2 and TRBJ2-5, with TRBD1 as a possible D gene (6 bases). The CDR3 runs 14 residues. Trimming removed 8 bases at V and 2 bases at J, with 15 bases between. Germline V gene sequence: CDR1 SNHLY, CDR2 FYNNEI. CDR3 in DNA: TGTGCCAGCGAAGGGGGACCCCTACAAGAGACCCAGTACTTC. Translated: CASEGGPLQETQYF.

This clone was found once. The V and J genes are TRBV4-1 and TRBJ1-1; 8 nucleotides match TRBD1. The germline gives CDR1 MGHRA, CDR2 YSYEKL. Losses at the gene ends were 0 bases for V and 0 bases for J; bases not matched to a gene: 18. The CDR3 spans 21 residues. The CDR3 nucleotides are TGCGCCAGCAGCCAAGAGAGAGGACAGGGACCCTTCCCGCCCCTGAACACTGAAGCTTTCTTT. Translated: CASSQERGQGPFPPLNTEAFF.

This clone was observed once. The V and J genes are TRBV5-1 and TRBJ2-1; maybe TRBD1 (6 bases). CDR1 and CDR2 from the germline V gene are SGHRS and YFSETQ. The CDR3 is 18 residues long. Trimming removed 0 bases from V and 5 bases from J, with 21 bases in between. CDR3 sequence reads: CASSLDPLRGTPNNEQFF. The CDR3 coding sequence is TGCGCCAGCAGCTTGGACCCATTGAGAGGGACACCGAACAATGAGCAGTTCTTC.

The rearrangement links TRBV28 to TRBJ2-1; 8 bases are shared with TRBD1. Germline-derived CDR1 and CDR2 are MDHEN and SYDVKM. Unmatched junction bases numbered 6, after V lost 4 bases and J lost 10 bases. The CDR3 is 13 amino acids. In nucleotides, the CDR3 is TGTGCCAGCAGTTCCGGACAGGGTGGAGAGCAGTTCTTC. It encodes CASSSGQGGEQFF.

The genes are TRBV6-1 and TRBJ2-3; TRBD2 aligns across 11 bases. The CDR3 has 14 residues. Looked up from germline, CDR1 is MNHNS and CDR2 is SASEGT. Germline trimming cut 8 bases from V and 0 bases from J; bases unmatched to any gene: 1. CDR3 sequence reads: CASVAGGSTDTQYF. In DNA form, the CDR3 reads TGTGCCAGCGTAGCGGGGGGGAGCACAGATACGCAGTATTTT.

As DNA, the CDR3 is TGTGCCAGCAGCTTAGCGAGGAGTTACGAGCAGTACTTC. This encodes CASSLARSYEQYF. The chain employs TRBV7-5 and TRBJ2-7; the tabulated D call, TRBD2, remains unverified against the DNA. TRBV7-5 is assigned pseudogene status. The CDR3 extends over 13 amino acids.

The V gene is TRBV11-3, the J gene TRBJ2-7; a possible D gene is TRBD1 (5 bases). V lost 3 bases, J lost 1 base, and 7 bases lay in between. The CDR3 spans 13 residues. CDR1 is SGHNT, CDR2 YENEEA, per germline. The CDR3 bases are TGTGCCAGCAGCTTTGACAGTTCCTACGAGCAGTACTTC. This gives the protein CASSFDSSYEQYF.

This rearrangement joins TRBV13 to TRBJ2-1; 7 nucleotides line up with TRBD1. Trimming at V came to 5 bases and at J to 8 bases, leaving 6 bases not matched to a gene. The CDR3 covers 13 residues. In germline, CDR1 is PRHDT, CDR2 FYEKMQ (reference sequence). CDR3 nucleotide sequence: TGTGCCAGCAGCCCCGGGGACAGATATGAGCAGTTCTTC. It translates to CASSPGDRYEQFF.

This clone was seen a handful of times. This chain links TRBV11-3 with TRBJ1-1; D uncertain. The length of the CDR3 is 16 residues. V shed 0 bases and J shed 5 bases, with 16 bases lying between them. Germline CDR1 is SGHNT and CDR2 is YENEEA. This CDR3 reads CASSLEDLGWGTEAFF. The DNA for the CDR3 is TGTGCCAGCAGCTTAGAGGATTTGGGATGGGGAACTGAAGCTTTCTTT.

This clone was picked up a small number of times. This chain links TRBV19 with TRBJ1-4, with 8 bases that match TRBD1. This CDR3 has 15 residues. The germline CDR1 and CDR2 sequences are LNHDA and SQIVND (reference sequence). Germline trimming cut 5 bases from V and 6 bases from J; bases unmatched to any gene: 8. The CDR3 protein is CASSPRQGWDEKLFF. CDR3 coding DNA: TGTGCCAGTAGTCCCAGACAGGGGTGGGATGAAAAACTGTTTTTT.

The CDR3 bases are TGTGCCAGCAGTGAAAGACTAGCGGGGGGGCCCAGGAGGACAGATACGCAGTATTTT. This translates into CASSERLAGGPRRTDTQYF. The chain has TRBV2 and TRBJ2-3; 14 bases are a match to TRBD2. V was pared by 2 bases and J by 3 bases, with 10 bases of the junction left unmatched. This CDR3 has 19 amino acids. Germline V gives CDR1 SNHLY, CDR2 FYNNEI.

This clone turned up a few times. The chain carries TRBV29-1 and TRBJ2-2; D remains ambiguous. CDR1 is SQVTM and CDR2 is ANQGSEA in the germline V gene. V was clipped by 2 bases and J by 0 bases, with 7 bases between them. CDR3 length equals 14 residues. DNA of the CDR3: TGCAGCGTTGAAAAGGGCCCGAACACCGGGGAGCTGTTTTTT. Protein: CSVEKGPNTGELFF.

V and J are TRBV2 and TRBJ2-7; D remains ambiguous. Per germline, CDR1 SNHLY and CDR2 FYNNEI. V lost 8 bases, J lost 2 bases, and 7 bases lay in between. The CDR3 consists of 11 residues. The CDR3 DNA follows: TGTGCCAGCTCCCCTGCCTACGAGCAGTACTTC. Protein product: CASSPAYEQYF.